These 14 T cell receptor beta chains were sequenced from one sample in a study of shared clonotypes between healthy human individuals. Some clones are missing from TCRdb's copy, which holds only in-frame ones; the method was immunoSEQ multiplex PCR. Here the sample spans a few million clones, around 90% being singletons. The sample consisted of naive CD4+ T cells sorted from blood. Subset meaning: CD45RA+ positively selected. These receptors came from a man younger than 30 in good health.

V usage is TRBV18 and J usage is TRBJ2-7; the match to TRBD1 covers 9 bases. The germline CDR1 and CDR2 sequences are KGHSH and LQKENI. J was trimmed by 4 bases and V by 2 bases; bases with no gene match: 6. This CDR3 is built from 15 residues. In nucleotides, the CDR3 is TGTGCCAGCTCACCAGTTACAGGGGGCCGGTACGAGCAGTACTTC. Translating gives CASSPVTGGRYEQYF.

The sample holds one count of this clone. This chain connects TRBV6-6 to TRBJ2-5; a weak D match, TRBD1 (6 bases). Germline assignment: CDR1 MNHNY and CDR2 SVGAGI (reference sequence). The CDR3 runs to 14 residues. With 6 bases removed from V and 2 bases from J, the gap between germline ends came to 13 bases. CDR3 coding DNA: TGTGCCAGCAGGGACCGACAGGCACAAGAGACCCAGTACTTC. Translated: CASRDRQAQETQYF.

J is TRBJ2-1 and V is TRBV18; TRBD2 agrees at 12 bases. The CDR3 covers 16 residues. V lost 6 bases and J lost 0; bases outside the gene matches: 3. The germline gives CDR1 KGHSH, CDR2 LQKENI. CDR3 bases: TGTGCCAGCTCCCAACTAGCGGGAGGCTCCTACAATGAGCAGTTCTTC. Residues: CASSQLAGGSYNEQFF.

The CDR3 region has the DNA TGTGCCAGCAGCCTCCGACTAGCGATCTACAATGAGCAGTTCTTC. It specifies CASSLRLAIYNEQFF. This chain connects TRBV5-6 to TRBJ2-1; 8 nucleotides match TRBD2. After removal of 4 bases from V and 3 bases from J, the junction contained 6 bases not matched to a gene. Germline CDR1 and CDR2: SGHDT and YYEEEE. The CDR3 loop spans 15 amino acids.

As regards this clone: This sample also contains other DNA sequences that code for the same CDR3. The CDR3 DNA reads as TGTGCCAGCAGCTTCGGGTTGAACACTGAAGCTTTCTTT. It codes for CASSFGLNTEAFF. The chain joins TRBV11-3 to TRBJ1-1; D unresolved. There are 13 residues in the CDR3. V was cut by 3 bases and J by 0 bases, with 5 bases left in between. In germline, CDR1 is SGHNT, CDR2 YENEEA.

V and J are TRBV6-1 and TRBJ1-5; the D is unclear. The germline V gene has CDR1 MNHNS and CDR2 SASEGT. The CDR3 sequence is 15 residues long. V was pared by 7 bases and J by 7 bases, with 20 bases between. The CDR3 coding sequence is TGTGCCAGCATCTCCCCGGCTGGAGGAGGCCAGCCCCAGCATTTT. It is translated as CASISPAGGGQPQHF.

V is TRBV30 and J is TRBJ2-5; D possibly matches TRBD1 or TRBD2 (5 bases each). Germline V gives CDR1 GTSNPN, CDR2 SVGIG (reference sequence). The CDR3 sequence is 12 residues long. The ends were cut back, 1 base at V and 6 bases at J, with 9 bases in the middle. CDR3 in DNA: TGTGCCTGGAGTGACCAGGGACAGACCCAGTACTTC. Translation: CAWSDQGQTQYF.

This chain uses TRBV19 with TRBJ2-3; D uncertain. V dropped 5 bases and J dropped 0 bases, with 15 bases sitting between them. This CDR3 is 16 amino acids long. Looked up from germline, CDR1 is LNHDA and CDR2 is SQIVND (reference sequence). For the CDR3, the DNA is TGTGCCAGTAGTGCCAGGCGACGGAAGAGCACAGATACGCAGTATTTT. Translation gives CASSARRRKSTDTQYF.

The rearrangement uses TRBV7-6 and TRBJ2-2, with a possible D match to TRBD1 (6 bases). Trimming took off 5 bases at V and 5 bases at J, with 12 bases between the two ends. The length of the CDR3 is 14 residues. Looked up from germline, CDR1 is SGHVS and CDR2 is FNYEAQ. In DNA, the CDR3 is TGTGCCAGCAGCCAGGGACAATTTACCGGGGAGCTGTTTTTT. Its translation: CASSQGQFTGELFF. The whole variable domain, filled in from reference TRBV7-6 and TRBJ2-2, reads GAGVSQSPRYKVTKRGQDVALRCDPISGHVSLYWYRQALGQGPEFLTYFNYEAQQDKSGLPNDRFSAERPEGSISTLTIQRTEQRDSAMYRCASSQGQFTGELFFGEGSRLTVL.

The chain uses TRBV2 and TRBJ1-4; D not resolved. Germline CDR1 reads SNHLY; CDR2 reads FYNNEI. Trimming removed 6 bases at V and 7 bases at J, with 12 bases between. This CDR3 comprises 13 residues. The CDR3 coding sequence is TGTGCCAGCAGGGCCCCTGTGGGTGAAAAACTGTTTTTT. The encoded protein is CASRAPVGEKLFF.

In this sample, this clone turned up once. The chain has TRBV29-1 and TRBJ1-5; D may be TRBD1 (6 bases). This CDR3 contains 13 residues. Germline CDR1 reads SQVTM; CDR2 reads ANQGSEA. Trimming pared 5 bases from V and 6 bases from J, leaving 14 bases between. The DNA of the CDR3 is TGCAGCGTTTATAAGGGGGATGGTCAGCCCCAGCATTTT. It encodes CSVYKGDGQPQHF.

This clone occurred a few times. The chain combines TRBV6-5 with TRBJ1-1; no clear D gene. Trimming pared 0 bases from V and 1 base from J, leaving 6 bases between. Germline assignment: CDR1 MNHEY and CDR2 SVGAGI. The CDR3 totals 14 residues. This CDR3 reads CASSYSSTNTEAFF. The CDR3, as DNA: TGTGCCAGCAGTTACTCGTCCACGAACACTGAAGCTTTCTTT.

The rearrangement links TRBV4-1 to TRBJ2-5, with TRBD1 as a possible D gene (5 bases). Per the germline V gene, CDR1 is MGHRA and CDR2 is YSYEKL. Trimming stripped 1 base from V and 5 bases from J, with 11 bases between. This CDR3 is 14 amino acids long. CDR3: CASSQAREEETQYF. The CDR3 coding sequence is TGCGCCAGCAGCCAAGCCAGGGAAGAGGAGACCCAGTACTTC.

On this clone itself: Other DNA sequences in the same sample also yield this CDR3. This chain uses TRBV30 with TRBJ2-7, with no clear D. Germline V lookup: CDR1 GTSNPN, CDR2 SVGIG (reference sequence). V lost 2 bases and J lost 2, with 4 bases in between. CDR3 size: 11 residues. For the CDR3, the DNA is TGTGCCTGGAGTAGTGCCTACGAGCAGTACTTC. It specifies CAWSSAYEQYF.